Described below is a single TCR beta chain sequence and its context. Its antigen is undetermined. The germline V gene has CDR1 SGHNT and CDR2 YENEEA. This CDR3 region has 13 residues. V lost 5 bases and J 7 bases, leaving 12 bases between the germline ends. The record originates from a study of cytomegalovirus exposure and HLA in healthy donors. Both 60 Vbeta primers and 13 Jbeta primers went into the PCR. The protocol was immunoSEQ multiplex PCR, while the TCRdb copy is restricted to in-frame clones and leaves out a portion. This repertoire shows 190,000 or so clones, less than 90% found once; its top ten account for around 1.7%. Overall study findings and caveats: Later analysis associated a missense DCLRE1C variant with TCR beta V- and J-gene trimming. From TCR beta sequences, most subjects' HLA-A and HLA-B alleles were reportedly predicted accurately.

The clonotype originates from a man between 50 and 59 years old in good health and CMV-seronegative. This chain joins TRBV11-3 and TRBJ2-1; D is uncertain. Sequenced sample: PBMCs. CDR3 nucleotide sequence: TGTGCCAGCAGCCTGTCACAACCAAATGAGCAGTTCTTC. Protein product: CASSLSQPNEQFF.